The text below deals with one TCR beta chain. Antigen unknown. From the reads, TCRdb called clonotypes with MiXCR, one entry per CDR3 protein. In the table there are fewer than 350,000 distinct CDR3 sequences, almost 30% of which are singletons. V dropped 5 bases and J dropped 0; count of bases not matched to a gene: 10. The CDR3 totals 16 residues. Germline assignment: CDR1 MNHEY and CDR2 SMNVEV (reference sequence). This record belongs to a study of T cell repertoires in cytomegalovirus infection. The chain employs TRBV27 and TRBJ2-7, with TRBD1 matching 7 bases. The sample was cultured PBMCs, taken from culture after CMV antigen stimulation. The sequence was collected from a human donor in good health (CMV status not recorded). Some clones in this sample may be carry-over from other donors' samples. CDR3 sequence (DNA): TGTGCCAGCAGTAGAAACCCGACAGGGCTCTCCTACGAGCAGTACTTC. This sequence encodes CASSRNPTGLSYEQYF.